These T cell receptor beta chains were read from a single sample in a study of blood T cell repertoires in COVID-19. Using immunoSEQ multiplex PCR, the repertoire was profiled, and TCRdb retains in-frame clones only, with some absent. The table records around 300,000 clones, 90% of them present only once. Sequenced sample: PBMCs or T cells enriched from blood (not recorded which). The receptor set was obtained from a woman in her 30s who had recovered from COVID-19. Both conserved end residues are part of each CDR3. D genes are given only for firm matches. Where a row states a size, it is once, few, many or the class of an expanded clone; other rows omit it.

d_gene,j_gene,v_gene,abundance,CDR3nt,CDR3aa
-,TRBJ1-2,TRBV28,-,TGTGCCAGCAGTTTATCCGTTTTCCGGGGAAGAGAGTCTAACTATGGCTACACCTTC,CASSLSVFRGRESNYGYTF
TRBD1,TRBJ1-5,TRBV5-6,-,TGTGCCAGCAGTCGGAGACAGGGCCGGATGTACCAGCCCCAGCATTTT,CASSRRQGRMYQPQHF
-,TRBJ1-1,TRBV20-1,-,TGCAGTGCTAGGGGACTTTCTGAAGCTTTCTTT,CSARGLSEAFF
TRBD2,TRBJ2-5,TRBV19,-,TGTGCCAGTACCCGGGGCGGGCGGGGGGAGACCCAGTACTTC,CASTRGGRGETQYF
TRBD2,TRBJ2-4,TRBV6-2/TRBV6-3,-,TGTGCCAGCAGTCCGGGAGGGGCCATTCAGTACTTC,CASSPGGAIQYF
-,TRBJ2-7,TRBV11-2,-,TGTGCCAGCAGCTTATATCGCGAGCAGTACTTC,CASSLYREQYF
-,TRBJ2-2,TRBV7-8,-,TGTGCCAGCAGCCGTTACACGGCCAGGGGAGTCTACACCGGGGAGCTGTTTTTT,CASSRYTARGVYTGELFF
TRBD2,TRBJ2-7,TRBV5-4,once,TGTGCCAGCAGCTTACCGGGACTAGCTGTCGAGCAGTACTTC,CASSLPGLAVEQYF
-,TRBJ2-5,TRBV11-2,-,TGTGCCAGCAGCTTCCGGGACACAAGGGAGACCCAGTACTTC,CASSFRDTRETQYF
TRBD1,TRBJ2-7,TRBV10-2,-,TGCGCCAGCAGTGAGGGGGGACAGGCTTACGAGCAGTACTTC,CASSEGGQAYEQYF
-,TRBJ2-3,TRBV4-2,few,TGTGCCAGCAGCCAAGATCGCGGGGATACGCAGTATTTT,CASSQDRGDTQYF
-,TRBJ2-5,TRBV7-2,-,TGTGCCAGCAGCTCACCACAGGGTCGGGAGACCCAGTACTTC,CASSSPQGRETQYF
TRBD2,TRBJ2-1,TRBV4-1,-,TGCGCCAGCAGCCAAGGTAGCGGGGTACCTGGGAATGAGCAGTTCTTC,CASSQGSGVPGNEQFF
TRBD1,TRBJ1-2,TRBV7-9,few,TGTGCCAGCAGCGCCAAACAGGGGGCCTATGGCTACACCTTC,CASSAKQGAYGYTF
TRBD2,TRBJ2-1,TRBV7-8,-,TGTGCCAGCAGCTTCGCCGGGACTAGCGGCTCTGGGGAGCAGTTCTTC,CASSFAGTSGSGEQFF
-,TRBJ1-4,TRBV7-2,-,TGTGCCAGCAGCTTAGGACAGGAAGCTGAAAAACTGTTTTTT,CASSLGQEAEKLFF
-,TRBJ2-6,TRBV15,-,TGTGCCACCAGCAGAGATTTCGTGACTAATGGGGCCAACGTCCTGACTTTC,CATSRDFVTNGANVLTF
TRBD2,TRBJ2-1,TRBV11-2,-,TGTGCCAGCAGCTTAGATAGGGGAGGGAGGCCCCACAATGAGCAGTTCTTC,CASSLDRGGRPHNEQFF
TRBD1,TRBJ2-3,TRBV9,-,TGTGCCAGCAGGGGGACAGGGGACACAGATACGCAGTATTTT,CASRGTGDTDTQYF
-,TRBJ1-2,TRBV12-3/TRBV12-4,-,TGTGCCAGCAGTTTATTGAGGCTCTATGGCTACACCTTC,CASSLLRLYGYTF
TRBD2,TRBJ2-7,TRBV7-2,-,TGTGCCAGCAGCTTGGAGCGGGACCCCTACGAGCAGTACTTC,CASSLERDPYEQYF
-,TRBJ1-2,TRBV27,-,TGTGCCAGCAGTTTATACCCCCCTGGGGGGAGCGGCTACACCTTC,CASSLYPPGGSGYTF
-,TRBJ1-2,TRBV28,-,TGTGCCGGTAACCGGGGGGCTAGAGGCTACACCTTC,CAGNRGARGYTF
-,TRBJ2-7,TRBV2,-,TGTGCCAGCAGTGGCGGACCCATAAGGGGATACGAGCAGTACTTC,CASSGGPIRGYEQYF
TRBD2,TRBJ2-3,TRBV27,-,TGTGCCAGCAGTCACAGGGGACTAGCGGGAAGAGATACGCAGTATTTT,CASSHRGLAGRDTQYF
-,TRBJ2-7,TRBV11-3,-,TGTGCCAGCAGCCCCCGGGGGAACGACTACGAGCAGTACTTC,CASSPRGNDYEQYF
-,TRBJ1-4,TRBV7-2,-,TGTGCCAGCAGCTCCCGGGGGTGGAGGGAAAAACTGTTTTTT,CASSSRGWREKLFF
TRBD2,TRBJ2-3,TRBV4-3,-,TGCGCCAGCAGCCAAGATAAGACTAGCGGGACAGATACGCAGTATTTT,CASSQDKTSGTDTQYF
TRBD1,TRBJ2-1,TRBV20-1,once,TGCAGTGCTAGTCCCTCCCCCGGGACAGGGGCCTACAATGAGCAGTTCTTC,CSASPSPGTGAYNEQFF
TRBD1,TRBJ2-1,TRBV7-9,-,TGTGCCAGCACCACAGGGGGTGAGCAGTTCTTC,CASTTGGEQFF
TRBD2,TRBJ2-7,TRBV6-5,-,TGTGCCAGCAGTTACCTCGGGGGGACCAGCTACGAGCAGTACTTC,CASSYLGGTSYEQYF
TRBD1,TRBJ1-4,TRBV7-9,-,TGTGCCAGCAGCGCTCCCGGACAGGGGGGTGAAAAACTGTTTTTT,CASSAPGQGGEKLFF
TRBD2,TRBJ2-7,TRBV7-2,few,TGTGCCAGCAGCTTAGGAGGGACTAGGAACGAGCAGTACTTC,CASSLGGTRNEQYF
-,TRBJ2-5,TRBV12-3/TRBV12-4,-,TGTGCCAGCAACGAGGAGGGTAGAAAGACCCAGTACTTC,CASNEEGRKTQYF
TRBD2,TRBJ2-1,TRBV27,-,TGTGCCAGCAGTTTAATTATGTTAGCGGGAGGGGCCTACAATGAGCAGTTCTTC,CASSLIMLAGGAYNEQFF
TRBD1,TRBJ1-2,TRBV7-8,-,TGTGCCAGCAGCCTGTCCCGGGACAGTCGGGTCGACTATGGCTACACCTTC,CASSLSRDSRVDYGYTF
-,TRBJ1-1,TRBV6-5,-,TGTGCCAGCAGTTCCGAGCTAGTGAACACTGAAGCTTTCTTT,CASSSELVNTEAFF
-,TRBJ2-3,TRBV5-8,-,TGTGCCAGCCCCATGACAGCTACGCAGTATTTT,CASPMTATQYF
-,TRBJ2-7,TRBV6-5,-,TGTGCCAGCAGTTACGGCCAAGCGCGGTACTTC,CASSYGQARYF
-,TRBJ2-1,TRBV9,few,TGTGCCAGCTCCAACCTGGGGGGGCCGGATGAGCAGTTCTTC,CASSNLGGPDEQFF
-,TRBJ1-2,TRBV28,-,TGTGCCAGCAGTGTCGACTTGAAAGGCTACACCTTC,CASSVDLKGYTF
-,TRBJ1-6,TRBV3-1/TRBV3-2,-,TGTGCCAGCAGCCAACGTTTCCGAGAAGTAAATTCACCCCTCCACTTT,CASSQRFREVNSPLHF
-,TRBJ1-1,TRBV19,-,TGTGCCATCGCGCAGGCGATCCTGAACACTGAAGCTTTCTTT,CAIAQAILNTEAFF
-,TRBJ1-3,TRBV13,-,TGTGCCAGCAGCTTATCAGGGAAGGGAAACACCATATATTTT,CASSLSGKGNTIYF
-,TRBJ1-5,TRBV7-2,-,TGTGCCAGCAGCCCCTGGGCAGCTAGCAATCAGCCCCAGCATTTT,CASSPWAASNQPQHF
-,TRBJ2-1,TRBV11-3,-,TGTGCCAGCAGCTTAGTAGCAGGGTACTACAATGAGCAGTTCTTC,CASSLVAGYYNEQFF
TRBD1,TRBJ1-1,TRBV11-2,-,TGTGCCAGCAACGGAGACAGGGAAGAAGCTTTCTTT,CASNGDREEAFF
TRBD2,TRBJ2-3,TRBV28,once,TGTGCCAGCAGCACTAGCGGGAGCTTGACAGATACGCAGTATTTT,CASSTSGSLTDTQYF
-,TRBJ1-1,TRBV14,-,TGTGCCAGTAGAGACAGTTTTAACACTGAAGCTTTCTTT,CASRDSFNTEAFF
TRBD1,TRBJ1-4,TRBV25-1,-,TGTGCCAGCAGAGGACAGGGGGCTGCGGAACTGTTTTTT,CASRGQGAAELFF
-,TRBJ2-5,TRBV30,-,TGTGCCTGGAGTGTAGAGGGCCAAGGAAAGACCCAGTACTTC,CAWSVEGQGKTQYF
TRBD1,TRBJ2-7,TRBV6-5,-,TGTGCCAGAGAACAGGGGTACGAGCAGTACTTC,CAREQGYEQYF
TRBD2,TRBJ2-5,TRBV6-1,-,TGTGCCAGCAGTGAATTGTCTAGCGGGGGAGAGACCCAGTACTTC,CASSELSSGGETQYF